One sample yielded the 8 T cell receptor beta chains listed below, sequenced in a study of shared clonotypes between healthy human individuals. Naive CD8 cells lacked CD45RO, underwent positive selection for CCR7 and left out terminally differentiated effector memory CD45RA+ cells. The table came from immunoSEQ multiplex PCR; TCRdb's copy has only in-frame clones and leaves some out. This sample has more than 2 million clones; approximately 94% occur once, and the top ten carry 0.85% to 1.3%. The specimen was naive CD8+ T cells sorted from blood. Receptors originate from a man aged 18 to 29 in good health.

A single count supports this clone. The gene calls are TRBV10-1 and TRBJ2-3; TRBD2 aligns across 10 bases. J gave up 4 bases and V 5 bases, and 6 bases lay outside the gene matches. Germline V gene sequence: CDR1 WNHNN, CDR2 SYGVQD (reference sequence). The CDR3 is made up of 15 amino acids. CDR3 region: CASSRAGGPSDTQYF. The CDR3 coding sequence is TGCGCCAGCAGTCGAGCGGGGGGGCCATCAGATACGCAGTATTTT.

This chain connects TRBV25-1 to TRBJ1-1; D is perhaps TRBD1 (5 bases). Germline loops: CDR1 MGHDK, CDR2 SYGVNS. V lost 1 base and J 11 bases, leaving 8 bases between the germline ends. The CDR3 extends over 11 amino acids. The CDR3 DNA follows: TGTGCCAGCAGTGAATCAGGGTTGGCTTTCTTT. This codes for CASSESGLAFF.

To note about this clone: In the same sample, other DNA sequences code for this CDR3. The rearrangement links TRBV4-3 to TRBJ2-7; 10 nucleotides align to TRBD1. Germline CDR1 and CDR2: LGHNA and YSLEER. J gave up 2 bases and V 0 bases, and 1 base lay outside the gene matches. There are 15 residues in the CDR3. The DNA of the CDR3 is TGCGCCAGCAGCCAAGAAGGACAGGGGGCCTACGAGCAGTACTTC. This sequence encodes CASSQEGQGAYEQYF.

The genes are TRBV5-1 and TRBJ1-1; D is unresolved. Germline V gives CDR1 SGHRS, CDR2 YFSETQ. The CDR3 loop spans 13 amino acids. Trimming took 2 bases from V and 4 from J, leaving 9 bases between them. DNA of the CDR3: TGCGCCAGCAGCTTCTATGAGACCACTGAAGCTTTCTTT. Translating gives CASSFYETTEAFF. Supplemented by reference TRBV5-1 and TRBJ1-1, the full variable domain reads KAGVTQTPRYLIKTRGQQVTLSCSPISGHRSVSWYQQTPGQGLQFLFEYFSETQRNKGNFPGRFSGRQFSNSRSEMNVSTLELGDSALYLCASSFYETTEAFFGQGTRLTVV.

The chain employs TRBV10-3 and TRBJ1-1; no firm D call. The CDR3 has 13 residues. V dropped 11 bases and J dropped 1 base, with 14 bases sitting between them. Germline V gene data show CDR1 as ENHRY and CDR2 as SYGVKD. DNA of the CDR3: TGTGCCGTCTACTCGTCAGGGAACACTGAAGCTTTCTTT. Its protein product is CAVYSSGNTEAFF.

This clone was seen just once. J is TRBJ1-5 and V is TRBV6-6; D call uncertain. Germline-derived CDR1 and CDR2 are MNHNY and SVGAGI (reference sequence). The CDR3 contains 16 residues. V was shortened by 0 bases and J by 0 bases, with 9 bases between the two germline ends. DNA for the CDR3: TGTGCCAGCAGTTACTCGACGCCCTATAGCAATCAGCCCCAGCATTTT. Encoded protein: CASSYSTPYSNQPQHF.

The chain uses TRBV28 and TRBJ2-5; D gene ambiguous. The germline CDR1 and CDR2 sequences are MDHEN and SYDVKM. V dropped 2 bases and J dropped 4 bases, with 8 bases sitting between them. The CDR3 runs 13 residues. The CDR3 here is CASSLGTGETQYF. The CDR3 DNA reads as TGTGCCAGCAGTTTAGGTACGGGAGAGACCCAGTACTTC.

The gene calls are TRBV7-8 and TRBJ2-1; 11 bases fit TRBD2. This CDR3 comprises 18 residues. J gave up 1 base and V 1 base, and 6 bases lay outside the gene matches. Germline-derived CDR1 and CDR2 are SGHVS and FQNEAQ. The CDR3 DNA is TGTGCCAGCAGCTTAGGGGTACTAGCGGGGGAATCCTACAATGAGCAGTTCTTC. It codes for CASSLGVLAGESYNEQFF.